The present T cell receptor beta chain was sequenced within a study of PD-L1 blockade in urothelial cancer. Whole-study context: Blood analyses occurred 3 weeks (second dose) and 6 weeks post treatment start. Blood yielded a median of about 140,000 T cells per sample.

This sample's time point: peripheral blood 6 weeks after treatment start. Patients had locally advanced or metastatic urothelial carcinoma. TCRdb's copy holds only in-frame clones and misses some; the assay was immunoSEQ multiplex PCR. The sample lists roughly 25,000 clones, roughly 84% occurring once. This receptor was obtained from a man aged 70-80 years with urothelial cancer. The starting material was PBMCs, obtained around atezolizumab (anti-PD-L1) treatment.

In DNA, the CDR3 is TGTGCCAGCAGCTCGAACGGAGGAGATACGCAGTATTTT. Translation gives CASSSNGGDTQYF. The chain recombines TRBV5-5 with TRBJ2-3; the D gene is possibly TRBD2 (5 bases). With 3 bases removed from V and 5 bases from J, the gap between germline ends came to 10 bases. Germline CDR1 reads SGHKS; CDR2 reads YYEKEE (reference sequence). The CDR3 runs to 13 residues.